The next 30 T cell receptor beta chains were all read from a single sample in a study of tumor-infiltrating lymphocytes in primary liver carcinoma. The template, 450 to 650 ng total RNA, yielded TCR beta cDNA made with a constant-region primer. TCR beta libraries came from three nested multiplex PCR rounds using slightly modified ARM-PCR. The two initial PCR rounds, around 11 cycles each, used TRBV1-TRBV30 forward and C-beta reverse primers. TCRdb ran MiXCR on the multiplex PCR reads and lists one entry per CDR3 protein. This sample has approximately 300,000 distinct CDR3 sequences, with approximately 65% found just once. Blood RNA originated from unsorted whole blood, with germline DNA additionally extracted. Sequenced: peripheral blood. These receptors were taken from a man aged 35-49 years with primary liver carcinoma and hepatitis B virus infection.

The chain joins TRBV19 to TRBJ2-7; a possible D gene is TRBD1 (6 bases). Trimming cost V 10 bases and J 7 bases, with 23 bases left between them. The CDR3 sequence is 14 residues long. Germline V gene lookup returns CDR1 LNHDA and CDR2 SQIVND (reference sequence). For the CDR3, the DNA is TGTGCCACCACCCCTCAGGACAGAGCCGGGGAGCAGTACTTC. Protein sequence: CATTPQDRAGEQYF.

The table lists this clonotype with many counts. The chain uses TRBV11-2 and TRBJ2-1; 9 bases align to TRBD1. After removal of 3 bases from V and 4 bases from J, the junction contained 13 bases not matched to a gene. The CDR3 sequence is 18 residues long. Germline V gene sequence: CDR1 SGHAT, CDR2 FQNNGV. CDR3 bases: TGTGCCAGCAGCTTTGGGCCTTCCGGGACAGGGACTTACAATGAGCAGTTCTTC. It specifies CASSFGPSGTGTYNEQFF.

The chain couples TRBV29-1 to TRBJ2-1, with 9 bases that match TRBD1. V lost 5 bases, J lost 12 bases, and 14 bases stayed unmatched. Germline CDR1 is SQVTM and CDR2 is ANQGSEA. The CDR3 has 14 amino acids. The CDR3 nucleotides read TGCAGCGTTCTCCGGACAGGGGTGATGGGTGGGCAGTTCTTC. Residues: CSVLRTGVMGGQFF.

The table lists this clonotype with many counts. This chain uses TRBV6-1 with TRBJ1-2, with no clear D. V lost 2 bases, J lost 8 bases, and 15 bases lay in between. The CDR3 runs 14 residues. Germline CDR1 and CDR2: MNHNS and SASEGT. The DNA of the CDR3 is TGTGCCAGCAGTGAAATTCGGGGAGGTGGCGGCTACACCTTC. Amino acid sequence: CASSEIRGGGGYTF.

CDR3 residues: CSARGRAIDEQYF. For the CDR3, the DNA is TGCAGTGCCCGCGGGAGGGCCATCGACGAGCAGTACTTC. The V and J genes are TRBV20-1 and TRBJ2-7; 9 nucleotides align to TRBD2. CDR1 DFQATT and CDR2 SNEGSKA come from the germline V gene (reference sequence). CDR3 length: 13 residues. Trimming removed 6 bases from V and 5 bases from J; junction bases left unmatched: 8.

This chain links TRBV11-3 with TRBJ2-1, with TRBD2 as a possible D gene (5 bases). This CDR3 has 14 residues. CDR1 is SGHNT and CDR2 is YENEEA in the germline V gene. V dropped 7 bases and J dropped 6 bases, with 16 bases sitting between them. CDR3 sequence: CASNPRFEGNEQFF. In nucleotides, the CDR3 is TGTGCCAGCAACCCTAGGTTTGAGGGCAATGAGCAGTTCTTC.

The table lists this clonotype with many counts. The genes are TRBV29-1 and TRBJ2-1, with 8 bases fitting TRBD2. The trim removed 5 bases at V and 2 bases at J, leaving 2 bases unmatched. Germline V gene lookup returns CDR1 SQVTM and CDR2 ANQGSEA. This CDR3 spans 13 amino acids. The CDR3 loop is CSVSGLAYNEQFF. Written as DNA, the CDR3 is TGCAGCGTTTCGGGACTAGCCTACAATGAGCAGTTCTTC.

With respect to this clonotype: With a much larger clone just one base away, this may be a read error. The V gene is TRBV29-1, the J gene TRBJ1-2; D ambiguous. This CDR3 comprises 12 residues. In germline, CDR1 is SQVTM, CDR2 ANQGSEA. The CDR3 reads CNVENGGYGYTF. The CDR3 DNA reads as TGCAACGTTGAGAACGGTGGCTATGGCTACACCTTC.

This clonotype was counted only a few times. This may stem from a read error, because a much larger clone lies one nucleotide away. This chain uses TRBV6-1 with TRBJ2-7; D gene ambiguous. With 9 bases removed from V and 1 base from J, the gap between germline ends came to 16 bases. The CDR3 length is 14 residues. The V gene's germline CDR1 is MNHNS and CDR2 SASEGT. CDR3 sequence: CASKTWAASYEQYF. DNA for the CDR3: TGTGCCAGTAAGACCTGGGCCGCATCCTACGAGCAGTACTTC.

Notes on this clonotype: A read error may be the cause here, since a much bigger clone is one base away. The J gene is TRBJ1-2, the V gene TRBV12-5, with D possibly being TRBD1 (6 bases). CDR1 and CDR2 from the germline V gene are LGHNT and FRNRAP. This CDR3 spans 16 amino acids. This CDR3 reads CASGPSAGATLYVYTF. CDR3 sequence (DNA): TGTGCTAGTGGACCTTCCGCGGGGGCTACCCTCTATGTCTACACCTTC.

This clonotype was observed many times. This chain uses TRBV11-2 with TRBJ2-1; D remains ambiguous. Germline loops: CDR1 SGHAT, CDR2 FQNNGV. With 3 bases removed from V and 3 bases from J, the gap between germline ends came to 12 bases. The CDR3 consists of 15 residues. The CDR3 loop reads CASSLTTQNYNEQFF. The CDR3 DNA reads as TGTGCCAGCAGCTTGACGACTCAGAACTACAATGAGCAGTTCTTC.

In this sample, this clonotype turned up a few times. Possible read error: a much larger clone is one base away. CDR3 coding DNA: TGTGTCAGCAGTGAACTAGCGGGTATGAATGAGCAGTTCTTC. Protein sequence: CVSSELAGMNEQFF. The chain is built from TRBV6-1 and TRBJ2-1, with TRBD2 matching over 9 bases. Germline-derived CDR1 and CDR2 are MNHNS and SASEGT. The CDR3 is 14 amino acids.

About this clonotype: Being one base from a much bigger clone, this may be a read error. The chain couples TRBV6-6 to TRBJ1-2; TRBD1 is a possible D gene (6 bases). CDR3 length: 12 residues. Germline V lookup: CDR1 MNHNY, CDR2 SVGAGI (reference sequence). CDR3 residues: CASTGDRYDYTF. DNA of the CDR3: TGTGCCAGCACAGGGGATCGCTATGACTACACCTTC.

Notes on this clonotype: An end of the junction does not agree with germline; a read error may underlie this. The chain recombines TRBV5-5 with TRBJ2-1; 8 bases are shared with TRBD1. Germline V gene sequence: CDR1 SGHKS, CDR2 YYEKEE (reference sequence). This CDR3 is built from 18 residues. The CDR3 DNA sequence: TGTACCAGCAGCTTGTACGTGTTGGTAGGACAGGGTAGCAATGAGCAGTTCTTC. This gives the protein CTSSLYVLVGQGSNEQFF. The full variable domain, in which reference TRBV5-5 and TRBJ2-1 provide the parts outside the CDR3, is DAGVTQSPTHLIKTRGQQVTLRCSPISGHKSVSWYQQVLGQGPQFIFQYYEKEERGRGNFPDRFSARQFPNYSSELNVNALLLGDSALYLCTSSLYVLVGQGSNEQFFGPGTRLTVL.

As for this clonotype: In this CDR3 the conserved last residue, phenylalanine or tryptophan, is missing, so a read error is likely. The CDR3 sequence: CASSLRGRAHEQYS. DNA of the CDR3: TGTGCCAGCAGCCTCCGGGGCAGGGCCCACGAGCAGTACTCC. The V and J genes are TRBV6-2 or TRBV6-3 and TRBJ2-7, with D possibly being TRBD1 or TRBD2 (5 bases each). Trimming removed 6 bases at V and 5 bases at J, with 17 bases between. CDR3 size: 14 residues. The germline gives CDR1 MNHEY, CDR2 SVGEGT.

This clonotype was recorded many times. V and J are TRBV4-3 and TRBJ1-5; 7 bases align to TRBD1. Germline CDR1 LGHNA, CDR2 YSLEER. With 5 bases clipped from V and 4 bases from J, the junction kept 2 bases outside the gene matches. The CDR3 loop spans 13 amino acids. CDR3 nucleotides: TGCGCCAGCAGCTGGGGACAGAATCAGCCCCAGCATTTT. It specifies CASSWGQNQPQHF.

Remarks on this clonotype: Since a much larger clone is just one base distant, this may be a read error. This rearrangement joins TRBV6-5 to TRBJ2-7; perhaps TRBD1 as D (6 bases). Deletions cut 6 bases from V and 4 bases from J, with 13 bases between. CDR3 length: 13 residues. Germline-derived CDR1 and CDR2 are MNHEY and SVGAGI. Here the CDR3 DNA reads TGTGCCAGCAGGTCCGACAGGCCTTACGAGCAGTACTTC. It is translated as CASRSDRPYEQYF.

Concerning this clonotype itself: One end of the junction fails to match germline, which may point to a read error. The chain joins TRBV4-2 to TRBJ2-7, with no clear D. The CDR3 extends over 13 amino acids. Germline CDR1 LGHNA, CDR2 YNFKEQ. The CDR3 DNA reads TGTGCCATCAGCCCGGCCCTGGCTCGCGAGCTGTACTTC. This codes for CAISPALARELYF.

About this clonotype: A single base separates this from a much larger clone, so it may be a read error. V is TRBV29-1 and J is TRBJ2-5; tentatively, D is TRBD2 (6 bases). The germline CDR1 and CDR2 sequences are SQVTM and ANQGSEA. The CDR3 totals 12 residues. Deletions cut 4 bases from V and 4 bases from J, with 10 bases between. The CDR3 bases are TGCAGCGTTGTCGGGGGAGGAGAGACCCAGTACTTC. It translates to CSVVGGGETQYF. Using reference TRBV29-1 and TRBJ2-5 for the parts outside the CDR3, the full variable domain is SAVISQKPSRDICQRGTSLTIQCQVDSQVTMMFWYRQQPGQSLTLIATANQGSEATYESGFVIDKFPISRPNLTFSTLTVSNMSPEDSSIYLCSVVGGGETQYFGPGTRLLVL.

Comment on this clonotype: This may be a read error: a much more frequent sequence differs by one nucleotide. This chain uses TRBV4-3 with TRBJ2-3; 7 positions match TRBD2. V trimming: 1 base; J trimming: 5 bases; junction bases outside the gene matches: 9. Germline assignment: CDR1 LGHNA and CDR2 YSLEER. The CDR3 is made up of 16 amino acids. CDR3 in DNA: TGCGCCAGCAGCCAAGTAGGGCTAACGGGAGGAGATACGCAGTATTTT. It specifies CASSQVGLTGGDTQYF.

This clonotype was seen more than once but under ten times. Germline is not matched at one junction end, which may reflect a read error. V usage is TRBV4-1 and J usage is TRBJ2-7; 8 nucleotides line up with TRBD2. Germline V gene sequence: CDR1 MGHRA, CDR2 YSYEKL. The CDR3 totals 14 residues. The CDR3 region is CVSSRTSRDYEQYF. As DNA, the CDR3 is TGCGTCAGCAGCCGGACTAGCCGAGACTACGAGCAGTACTTC.

The table lists this clonotype with a count of one. Given the absence of the conserved phenylalanine or tryptophan at the CDR3 end, a read error is likely. This chain joins TRBV29-1 and TRBJ2-3; possibly TRBD2 for D (6 bases). CDR3 size: 15 residues. V was clipped by 3 bases and J by 2 bases, with 15 bases between them. CDR1 is SQVTM, CDR2 ANQGSEA, per germline. CDR3 region: CSVEGGAGNTDTQYS. Written as DNA, the CDR3 is TGCAGCGTTGAGGGCGGGGCCGGCAACACAGATACGCAGTATTCT.

Turning to this clonotype: This may arise from a read error, as a much more abundant clone is one base away. The V gene is TRBV10-3, the J gene TRBJ1-3; 7 bases map to TRBD1. The germline gives CDR1 ENHRY, CDR2 SYGVKD. CDR3 length: 17 amino acids. In DNA form, the CDR3 reads TGTGCCAACAGTGAGGCCCCAGGGGACAGCTCTGGAAACACCATATATTTT. It codes for CANSEAPGDSSGNTIYF.

This clonotype turned up a few times. The chain links TRBV5-6 to TRBJ2-7; 7 positions agree with TRBD2. V gave up 6 bases and J gave up 1 base; unmatched junction bases: 7. The CDR3 extends over 14 amino acids. The germline CDR1 and CDR2 sequences are SGHDT and YYEEEE. CDR3 bases: TGTGCCAGCATAGTGTGGGGGGGATCCTACGAGCAGTACTTC. Its protein product is CASIVWGGSYEQYF. The whole variable domain, remainder taken from reference TRBV5-6 and TRBJ2-7, is DAGVTQSPTHLIKTRGQQVTLRCSPKSGHDTVSWYQQALGQGPQFIFQYYEEEERQRGNFPDRFSGHQFPNYSSELNVNALLLGDSALYLCASIVWGGSYEQYFGPGTRLTVT.

Points on this clonotype: Just one base apart from a much larger clone, this may be a read error. J is TRBJ2-2 and V is TRBV6-1, with D perhaps TRBD2 (6 bases). Trimming took 9 bases from V and 6 from J, leaving 17 bases between them. Germline lookup yields CDR1 MNHNS and CDR2 SASEGT. The CDR3 contains 14 residues. The CDR3 nucleotides are TGTGCCAGGAGACCGGGGCCGGGGGCCGGGGAGCTGTTTTTT. This gives the protein CARRPGPGAGELFF.

At least ten counts were recorded for this clonotype. The chain couples TRBV6-2 or TRBV6-3 to TRBJ2-3; a weak D match, TRBD1 (5 bases). This CDR3 spans 12 amino acids. Deletions cut 7 bases from V and 7 bases from J, with 12 bases between. The germline V gene encodes CDR1 MNHEY and CDR2 SVGEGT. The DNA of the CDR3 is TGTGCCAGCATTAACAGGTGGCATACGCAGTATTTT. The encoded protein is CASINRWHTQYF.

The table lists this clonotype with a few counts. This chain uses TRBV12-1 with TRBJ2-1. TRBV12-1 corresponds to a pseudogene. The CDR3 loop spans 17 amino acids. The chain's CDR3 is CASSDRCWEIWHNEQFF. DNA for the CDR3: TGTGCCAGCAGCGACCGTTGTTGGGAAATATGGCACAATGAGCAGTTCTTC.

V gene TRBV28 combines with J gene TRBJ2-3; weak D call: TRBD2 (6 bases). This CDR3 is built from 16 residues. CDR1 and CDR2 from the germline V gene are MDHEN and SYDVKM. V was shortened by 6 bases and J by 3 bases, with 19 bases between the two germline ends. The CDR3 here is CASSSAGARGTDTQYF. CDR3 nucleotides: TGTGCCAGCAGCAGCGCCGGGGCCCGGGGGACAGATACGCAGTATTTT.

As regards this clonotype: Here the CDR3 omits its conserved ending phenylalanine or tryptophan, so a read error is the likely source. This chain connects TRBV5-1 to TRBJ1-1, with a tentative D call TRBD1 (5 bases). V was pared by 8 bases and J by 2 bases, with 16 bases between. Germline CDR1 and CDR2: SGHRS and YFSETQ. The CDR3 length is 14 residues. CDR3 sequence: CASSPGTGNTEAFL. CDR3 sequence (DNA): TGCGCCAGTAGCCCCGGGACGGGAAACACTGAAGCTTTCCTT.

As concerns this clonotype: Being one base from a much bigger clone, this may be a read error. The chain joins TRBV6-6 to TRBJ2-7, with D possibly TRBD1 on 6 matching bases. Germline CDR1 is MNHNY and CDR2 is SVGAGI (reference sequence). V lost 10 bases and J 6 bases, leaving 22 bases between the germline ends. The CDR3 loop spans 14 amino acids. CDR3 nucleotides: TGTGCCACCTCCCATGGGACAAGGGGCGGCGAGCAGTACTTC. Protein: CATSHGTRGGEQYF.